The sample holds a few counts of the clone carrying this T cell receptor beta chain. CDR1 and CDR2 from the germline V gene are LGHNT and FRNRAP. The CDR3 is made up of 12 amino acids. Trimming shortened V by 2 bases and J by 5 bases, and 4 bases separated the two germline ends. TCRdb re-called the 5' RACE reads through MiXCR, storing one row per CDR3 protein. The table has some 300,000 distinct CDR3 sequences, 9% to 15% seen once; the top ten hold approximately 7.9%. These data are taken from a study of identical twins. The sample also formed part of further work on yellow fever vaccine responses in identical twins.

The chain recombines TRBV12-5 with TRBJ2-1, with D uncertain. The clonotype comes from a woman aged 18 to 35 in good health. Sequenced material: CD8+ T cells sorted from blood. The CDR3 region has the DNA TGTGCTAGTGGTTTGTCTCACAATGAGCAGTTCTTC. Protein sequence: CASGLSHNEQFF.